This T cell receptor (beta chain) was identified during a study of radiation and T cells in renal cell carcinoma. Study-level results: In blood, top tumor clones expanded by 2 weeks, shrinking by 4.

Sequencing used immunoSEQ multiplex PCR; TCRdb keeps in-frame clones, though not all of them. The data hold 90,000 to 100,000 clones, with 70% to 90% observed a single time. This sample's time point: baseline pretreatment blood. Treatment meaning: 15 Gy SBRT to primary tumor, nephrectomy 4 weeks later. Details on this clone: What it binds is unknown.

This receptor was identified in a man aged 50-59 years with renal cell carcinoma. The starting material was blood, obtained from a patient whose treatment included radiotherapy and nephrectomy.

Here the CDR3 reads CASSSRAASTGELFF. CDR3 DNA: TGTGCCAGCAGCTCCCGGGCAGCGAGCACCGGGGAGCTGTTTTTT. The J gene is TRBJ2-2, the V gene TRBV7-6; D not resolved. The length of the CDR3 is 15 residues. Between the trimmed V and J ends, which lost 4 bases and 4 bases, there was a span of 13 bases. Germline V gene lookup returns CDR1 SGHVS and CDR2 FNYEAQ.